What follows describes a single T cell receptor (beta chain). The CDR3 loop spans 16 amino acids. Germline CDR1 reads GTSNPN; CDR2 reads SVGIG (reference sequence). V trimming: 4 bases; J trimming: 5 bases; junction bases outside the gene matches: 16. Method: immunoSEQ multiplex PCR; TCRdb's copy keeps in-frame clones and lacks some. Among around 70,000 clones listed, about nine tenths were seen once. The entry originates in a study of T cell changes during pregnancy in multiple sclerosis. V and J are TRBV30 and TRBJ2-7; TRBD1 agrees at 8 bases. This TCR was sampled from a female donor with multiple sclerosis, enrolled in a pregnancy study. The sample was peripheral blood, taken in the second trimester of pregnancy. The CDR3 nucleotides are TGTGCCTGGATTCCCCAAATGGCCAGGGGGCCCAACGAGCAGTACTTC. As protein: CAWIPQMARGPNEQYF.